This T cell receptor beta chain was identified in a study of long-term antiretroviral therapy in people with HIV. Overall study results and limits: Across all time points, the repertoire was dominated by clones that expanded before ART. ART was followed by higher diversity that remained below transplant donor controls. It was observed that HIV repertoires exhibited narrower CDR3 length ranges than controls.

Comments on this clone: Its antigen is not identified.

The assay, immunoSEQ v3.0, was run at survey level. The method was immunoSEQ multiplex PCR; TCRdb's version includes in-frame clones alone and lacks a portion of them. This sample has 25,000 to 30,000 clones, with 82% found just once. CDR3 size: 13 residues. CDR1 and CDR2 (germline): MNHEY, SMNVEV (reference sequence). V gave up 5 bases and J gave up 4 bases, with 11 bases separating them. The chain couples TRBV27 to TRBJ1-2; D perhaps matches TRBD1 (5 bases). The sequenced sample was unsorted PBMCs, obtained 2.9 years after starting antiretroviral therapy. The sequence came from a man aged 50 to 60 with HIV. DNA for the CDR3: TGTGCCAGCAGTCCGCAGGGCTTCTATGGCTACACCTTC. It encodes CASSPQGFYGYTF.